This T cell receptor (beta chain) was sequenced during a study of cytomegalovirus exposure and HLA in healthy donors. The PCR employed 60 Vbeta primers together with 13 Jbeta primers. Authors' data handling: A later analysis counted about 80 million unique TCR beta chains, around 10 million shared. Assay: immunoSEQ multiplex PCR; the TCRdb copy retains only in-frame clones and omits some. The V and J calls and clone size were taken over from that table, and D and trimming were inferred from the DNA. The sample holds about 98,000 clones, around 80% seen once. Study observations and caveats: Of the V segments, some could not be distinguished, including TRBV6-2 and TRBV6-3, and were excluded. Among the sequence variants, a highly shared cluster was likely an artifact of sequencing.

With respect to this clone: What it recognizes is unknown.

Trimming pared 0 bases from V and 4 bases from J, leaving 6 bases between. Germline V CDR1 and CDR2: LNHNV, YYDKDF (reference sequence). This CDR3 contains 13 residues. The TCR comes from a man between 35 and 55 years old in good health and CMV-seronegative. The chain carries TRBV15 and TRBJ2-5, with unresolved D. Sample: PBMCs. CDR3 sequence reads: CATSRDPGETQYF. The CDR3 nucleotides are TGTGCCACCAGCAGAGATCCCGGAGAGACCCAGTACTTC.